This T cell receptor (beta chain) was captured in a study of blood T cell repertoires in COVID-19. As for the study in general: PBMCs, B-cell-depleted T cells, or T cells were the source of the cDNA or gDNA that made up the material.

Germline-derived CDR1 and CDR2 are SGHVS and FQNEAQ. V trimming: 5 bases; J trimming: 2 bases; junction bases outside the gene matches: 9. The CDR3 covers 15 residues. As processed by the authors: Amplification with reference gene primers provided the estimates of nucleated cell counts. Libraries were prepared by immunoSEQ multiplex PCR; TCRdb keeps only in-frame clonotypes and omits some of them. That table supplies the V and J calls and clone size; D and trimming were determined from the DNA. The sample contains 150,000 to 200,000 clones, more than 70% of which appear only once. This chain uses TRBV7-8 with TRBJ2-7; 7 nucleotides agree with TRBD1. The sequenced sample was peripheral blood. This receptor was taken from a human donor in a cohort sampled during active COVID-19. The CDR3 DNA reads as TGTGCCAGCAGCAGCAGACAGGGCCCGCCCTACGAGCAGTACTTC. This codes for CASSSRQGPPYEQYF.